This T cell receptor beta chain derives from a study of neurological immune-mediated disorders. Study results and limitations: In HTLV-1-associated myelopathy, TCR clonal expansion was greatest, and in multiple sclerosis it was least, below healthy controls. Subjects shared no identical expanded-clone CDR3 amino acid sequences, suggesting private TCR-beta repertoires in all groups.

This clonotype has a count of ten or more. The antigen is undetermined. The CDR3 has 15 amino acids. In germline, CDR1 is KGHSH, CDR2 LQKENI. V gave up 5 bases and J gave up 5 bases, with 18 bases separating them. Time point here: longitudinal time-point 3. Unsorted libraries used 2 million PBMCs kept at -80 degrees C. The cDNA was produced through 5'RACE with 10-nucleotide random UMIs. MiXCR was run by TCRdb on the 5' RACE reads, yielding one entry per CDR3 protein. Here the sample spans roughly 100,000 distinct CDR3 sequences, approximately 11% being singletons. The chain uses TRBV18 and TRBJ2-5; a possible D gene is TRBD1 (6 bases). The source is a female donor with HTLV-1-associated myelopathy (HAM/TSP). Sequencing was done on a sample of PBMCs. CDR3 sequence: CASSSYQQGKETQYF. The CDR3 nucleotides read TGTGCCAGCTCATCCTATCAGCAGGGGAAGGAGACCCAGTACTTC. Using reference TRBV18 and TRBJ2-5 for the parts outside the CDR3, the full variable domain is NAGVMQNPRHLVRRRGQEARLRCSPMKGHSHVYWYRQLPEEGLKFMVYLQKENIIDESGMPKERFSAEFPKEGPSILRIQQVVRGDSAAYFCASSSYQQGKETQYFGPGTRLLVL.